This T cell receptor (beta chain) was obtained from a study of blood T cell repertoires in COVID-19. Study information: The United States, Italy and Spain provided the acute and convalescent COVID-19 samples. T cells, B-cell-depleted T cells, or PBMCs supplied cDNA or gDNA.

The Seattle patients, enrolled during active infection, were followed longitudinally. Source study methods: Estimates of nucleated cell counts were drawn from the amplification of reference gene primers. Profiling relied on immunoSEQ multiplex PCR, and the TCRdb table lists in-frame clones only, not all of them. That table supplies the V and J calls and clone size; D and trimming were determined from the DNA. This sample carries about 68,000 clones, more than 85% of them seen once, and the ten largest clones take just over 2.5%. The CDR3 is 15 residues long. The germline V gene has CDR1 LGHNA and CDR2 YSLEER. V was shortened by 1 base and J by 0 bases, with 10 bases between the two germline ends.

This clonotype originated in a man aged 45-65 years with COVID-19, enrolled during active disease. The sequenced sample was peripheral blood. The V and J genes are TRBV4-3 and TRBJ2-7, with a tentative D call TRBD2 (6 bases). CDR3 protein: CASSQVPSVSYEQYF. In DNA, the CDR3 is TGCGCCAGCAGCCAAGTGCCTAGCGTCTCCTACGAGCAGTACTTC.